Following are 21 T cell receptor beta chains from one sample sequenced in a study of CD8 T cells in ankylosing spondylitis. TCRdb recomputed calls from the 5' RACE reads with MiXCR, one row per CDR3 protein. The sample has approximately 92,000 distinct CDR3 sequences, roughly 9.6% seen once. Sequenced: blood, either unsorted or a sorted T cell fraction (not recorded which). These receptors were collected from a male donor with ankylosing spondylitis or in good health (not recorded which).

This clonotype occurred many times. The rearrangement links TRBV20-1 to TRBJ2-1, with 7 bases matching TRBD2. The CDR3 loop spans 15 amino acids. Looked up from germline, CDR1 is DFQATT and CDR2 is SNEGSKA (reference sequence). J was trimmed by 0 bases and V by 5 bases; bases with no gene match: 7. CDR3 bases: TGCAGTGCTCGGTTGGGAGGGAGCTCCTACAATGAGCAGTTCTTC. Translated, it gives CSARLGGSSYNEQFF.

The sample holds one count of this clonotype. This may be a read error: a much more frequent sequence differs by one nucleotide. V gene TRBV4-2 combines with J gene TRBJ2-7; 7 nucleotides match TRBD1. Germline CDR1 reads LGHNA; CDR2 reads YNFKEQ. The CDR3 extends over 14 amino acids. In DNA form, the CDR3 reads TGTGCCATCAGCCAAGGAAGGGGGCCCTACGAGCAGTACTTC. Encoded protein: CAISQGRGPYEQYF.

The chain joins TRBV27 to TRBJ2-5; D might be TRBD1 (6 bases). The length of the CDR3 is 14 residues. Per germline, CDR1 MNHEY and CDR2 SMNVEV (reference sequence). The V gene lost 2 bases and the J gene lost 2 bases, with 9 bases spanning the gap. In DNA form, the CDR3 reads TGTGCCAGCAGTTTACCCGGACAGCAAGAGACCCAGTACTTC. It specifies CASSLPGQQETQYF.

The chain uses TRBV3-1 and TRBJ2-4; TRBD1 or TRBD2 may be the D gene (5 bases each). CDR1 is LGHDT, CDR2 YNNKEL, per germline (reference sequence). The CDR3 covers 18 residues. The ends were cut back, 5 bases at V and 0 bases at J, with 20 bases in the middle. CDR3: CASSAAGTGVGAKNIQYF. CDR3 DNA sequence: TGTGCCAGCAGCGCGGCCGGGACCGGGGTTGGAGCCAAAAACATTCAGTACTTC.

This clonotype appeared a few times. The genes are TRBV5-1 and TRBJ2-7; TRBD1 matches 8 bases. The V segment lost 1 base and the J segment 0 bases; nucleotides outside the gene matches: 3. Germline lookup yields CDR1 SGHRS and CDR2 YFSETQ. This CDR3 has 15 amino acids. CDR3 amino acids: CASSLTQGASYEQYF. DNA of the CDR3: TGCGCCAGCAGCTTGACTCAGGGGGCCTCCTACGAGCAGTACTTC.

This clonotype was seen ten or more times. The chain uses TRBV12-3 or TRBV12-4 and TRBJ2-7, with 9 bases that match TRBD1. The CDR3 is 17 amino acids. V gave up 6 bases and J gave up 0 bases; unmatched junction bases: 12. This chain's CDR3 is CASSRDFGQGRSYEQYF. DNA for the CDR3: TGTGCCAGCAGCCGAGATTTCGGACAGGGGCGCTCCTACGAGCAGTACTTC.

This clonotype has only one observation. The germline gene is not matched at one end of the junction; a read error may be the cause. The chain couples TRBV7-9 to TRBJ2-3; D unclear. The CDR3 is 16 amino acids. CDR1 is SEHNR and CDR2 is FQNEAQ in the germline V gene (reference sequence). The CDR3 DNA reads TGTGCCTGCAGCCCCCCGACGGAATCTAGCACAGATACGCAGTATTTT. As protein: CACSPPTESSTDTQYF.

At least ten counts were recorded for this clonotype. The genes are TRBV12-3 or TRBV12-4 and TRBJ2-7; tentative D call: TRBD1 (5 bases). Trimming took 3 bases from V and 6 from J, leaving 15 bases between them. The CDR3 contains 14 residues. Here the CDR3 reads CASSLDNIRSEQYF. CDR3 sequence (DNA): TGTGCCAGCAGTTTGGACAACATACGGAGCGAGCAGTACTTC.

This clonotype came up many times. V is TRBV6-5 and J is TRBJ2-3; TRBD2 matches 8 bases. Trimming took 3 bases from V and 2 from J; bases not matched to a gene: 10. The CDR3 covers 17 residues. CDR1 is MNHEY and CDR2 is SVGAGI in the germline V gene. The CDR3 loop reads CASSYQWRGADTDTQYF. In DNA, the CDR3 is TGTGCCAGCAGTTATCAGTGGCGGGGGGCCGACACAGATACGCAGTATTTT.

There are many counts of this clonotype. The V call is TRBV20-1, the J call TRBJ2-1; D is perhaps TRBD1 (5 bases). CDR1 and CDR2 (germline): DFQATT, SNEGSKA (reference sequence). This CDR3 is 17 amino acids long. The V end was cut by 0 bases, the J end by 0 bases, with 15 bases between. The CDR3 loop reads CSARDPVGDSSYNEQFF. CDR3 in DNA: TGCAGTGCTAGAGATCCGGTCGGCGACAGCTCCTACAATGAGCAGTTCTTC.

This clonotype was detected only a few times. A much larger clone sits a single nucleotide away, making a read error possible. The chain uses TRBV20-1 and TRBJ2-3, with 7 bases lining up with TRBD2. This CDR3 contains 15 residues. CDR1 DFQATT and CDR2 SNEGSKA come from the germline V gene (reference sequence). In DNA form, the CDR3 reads TGCTGTGCTAGAGTGTCTAGCGGTTATGCAGATACGCAGTATTTT. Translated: CCARVSSGYADTQYF.

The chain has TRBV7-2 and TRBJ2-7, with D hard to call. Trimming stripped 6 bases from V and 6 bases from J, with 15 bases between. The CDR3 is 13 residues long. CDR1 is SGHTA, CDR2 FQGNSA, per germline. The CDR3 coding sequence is TGTGCCAGCAGTTCCAGGTTCCCCCCCGAGCAGTACTTC. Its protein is CASSSRFPPEQYF.

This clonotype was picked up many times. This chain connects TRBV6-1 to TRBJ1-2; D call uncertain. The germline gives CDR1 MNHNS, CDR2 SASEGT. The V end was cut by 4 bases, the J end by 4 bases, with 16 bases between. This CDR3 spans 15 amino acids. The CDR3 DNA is TGTGCCAGCAGTGCTGCTCTGGACGGGAGCTATGGCTACACCTTC. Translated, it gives CASSAALDGSYGYTF.

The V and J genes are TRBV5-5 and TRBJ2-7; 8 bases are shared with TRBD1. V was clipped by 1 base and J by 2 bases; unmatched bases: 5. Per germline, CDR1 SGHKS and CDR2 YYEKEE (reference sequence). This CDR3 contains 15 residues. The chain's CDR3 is CASSLSSDRAYEQYF. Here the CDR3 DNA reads TGTGCCAGCAGCTTGTCTTCGGACAGGGCCTACGAGCAGTACTTC.

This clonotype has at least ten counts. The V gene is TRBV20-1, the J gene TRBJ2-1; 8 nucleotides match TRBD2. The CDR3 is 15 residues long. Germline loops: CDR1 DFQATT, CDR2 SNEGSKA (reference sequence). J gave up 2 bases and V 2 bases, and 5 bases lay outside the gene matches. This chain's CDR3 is CSARPRGGPYNEQFF. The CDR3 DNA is TGCAGTGCTAGACCCCGGGGGGGTCCCTACAATGAGCAGTTCTTC.

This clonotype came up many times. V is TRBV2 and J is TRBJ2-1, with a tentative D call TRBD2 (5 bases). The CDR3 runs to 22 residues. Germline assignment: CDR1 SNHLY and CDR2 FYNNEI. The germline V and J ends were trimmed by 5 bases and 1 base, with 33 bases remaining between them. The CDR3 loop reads CASSKGRKVVGIGGPSYNEQFF. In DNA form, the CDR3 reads TGTGCCAGCAGTAAGGGCAGGAAGGTCGTCGGGATCGGCGGACCGTCCTACAATGAGCAGTTCTTC.

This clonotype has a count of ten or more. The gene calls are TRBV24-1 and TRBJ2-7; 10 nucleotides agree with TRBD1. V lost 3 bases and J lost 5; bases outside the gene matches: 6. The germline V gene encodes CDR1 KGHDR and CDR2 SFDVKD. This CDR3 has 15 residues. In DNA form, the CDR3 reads TGTGCCACCAGTGATCCGGGACAGGGGCGCGACGAGCAGTACTTC. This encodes CATSDPGQGRDEQYF.

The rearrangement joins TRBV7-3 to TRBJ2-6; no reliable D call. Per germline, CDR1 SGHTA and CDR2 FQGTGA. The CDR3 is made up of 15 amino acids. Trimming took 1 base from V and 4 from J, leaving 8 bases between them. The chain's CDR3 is CASSLILPGANVLTF. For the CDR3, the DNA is TGTGCCAGCAGCTTAATACTTCCGGGGGCCAACGTCCTGACTTTC. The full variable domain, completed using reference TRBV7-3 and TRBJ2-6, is GAGVSQTPSNKVTEKGKYVELRCDPISGHTALYWYRQSLGQGPEFLIYFQGTGAADDSGLPNDRFFAVRPEGSVSTLKIQRTERGDSAVYLCASSLILPGANVLTFGAGSRLTVL.

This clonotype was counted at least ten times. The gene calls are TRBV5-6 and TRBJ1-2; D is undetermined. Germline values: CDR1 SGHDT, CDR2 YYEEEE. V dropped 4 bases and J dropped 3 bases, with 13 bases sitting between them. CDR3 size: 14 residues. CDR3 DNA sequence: TGTGCCAGCAGCCCTCAGTATGGATACTATGGCTACACCTTC. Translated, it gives CASSPQYGYYGYTF.

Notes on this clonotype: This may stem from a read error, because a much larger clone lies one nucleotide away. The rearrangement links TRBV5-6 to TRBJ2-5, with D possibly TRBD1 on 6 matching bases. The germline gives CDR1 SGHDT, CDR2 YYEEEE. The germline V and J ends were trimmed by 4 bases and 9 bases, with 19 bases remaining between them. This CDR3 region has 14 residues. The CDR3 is CASSIGQIVESQYF. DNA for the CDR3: TGTGCCAGCAGCATCGGACAGATCGTGGAGTCCCAGTACTTC.

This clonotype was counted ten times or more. CDR3 in amino acids: CASSYSLTGMQYF. DNA for the CDR3: TGTGCCAGCAGTTACTCCCTAACAGGGATGCAGTACTTC. This chain uses TRBV6-5 with TRBJ2-4; weak D call: TRBD1 (6 bases). Trimming removed 0 bases at V and 13 bases at J, with 13 bases between. CDR1 MNHEY and CDR2 SVGAGI come from the germline V gene. This CDR3 spans 13 amino acids.